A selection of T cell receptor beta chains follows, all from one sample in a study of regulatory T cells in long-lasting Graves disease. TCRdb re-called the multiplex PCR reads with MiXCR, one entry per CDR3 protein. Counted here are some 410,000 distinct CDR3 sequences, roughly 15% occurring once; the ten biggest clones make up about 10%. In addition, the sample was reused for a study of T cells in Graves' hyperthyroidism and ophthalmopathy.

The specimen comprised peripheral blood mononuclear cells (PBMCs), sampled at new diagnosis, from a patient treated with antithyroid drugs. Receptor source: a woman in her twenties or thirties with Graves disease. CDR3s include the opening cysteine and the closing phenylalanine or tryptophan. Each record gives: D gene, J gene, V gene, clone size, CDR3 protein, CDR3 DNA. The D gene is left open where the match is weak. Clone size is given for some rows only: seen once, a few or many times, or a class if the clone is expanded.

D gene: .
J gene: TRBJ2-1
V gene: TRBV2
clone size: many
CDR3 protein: CASSSGFFDYNEQFF
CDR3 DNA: TGTGCCAGCAGCTCGGGATTCTTTGACTACAATGAGCAGTTCTTC

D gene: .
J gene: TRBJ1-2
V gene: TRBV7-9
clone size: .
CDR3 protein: CASSLALNYGYTF
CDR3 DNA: TGTGCCAGCAGCTTAGCCCTGAACTATGGCTACACCTTC

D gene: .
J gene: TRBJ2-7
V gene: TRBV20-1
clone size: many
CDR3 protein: CSPLGAQGSYEQYF
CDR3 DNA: TGCAGTCCCCTTGGCGCGCAGGGCTCCTACGAGCAGTACTTC

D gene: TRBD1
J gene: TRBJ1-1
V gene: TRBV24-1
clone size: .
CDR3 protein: CATMRQGNTEAFF
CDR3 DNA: TGTGCCACCATGAGACAGGGGAACACTGAAGCTTTCTTT

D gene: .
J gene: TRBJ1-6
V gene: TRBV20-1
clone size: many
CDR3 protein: CSAKIPVSYNSPLHF
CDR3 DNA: TGCAGTGCTAAGATCCCCGTCTCCTATAATTCACCCCTCCACTTT

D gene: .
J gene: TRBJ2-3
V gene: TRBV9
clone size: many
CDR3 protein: CASSVEVRDRTQYF
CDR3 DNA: TGTGCCAGCAGCGTAGAGGTCAGAGATCGTACGCAGTATTTT

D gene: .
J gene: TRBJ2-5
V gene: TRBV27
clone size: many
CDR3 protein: CASTQFAGQETQYF
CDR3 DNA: TGTGCCAGCACGCAGTTCGCAGGCCAAGAGACCCAGTACTTC

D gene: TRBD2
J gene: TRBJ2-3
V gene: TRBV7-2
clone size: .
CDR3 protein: CASSLELAGGPTDTQYF
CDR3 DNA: TGTGCCAGCAGCTTAGAGTTAGCGGGGGGGCCGACAGATACGCAGTATTTT

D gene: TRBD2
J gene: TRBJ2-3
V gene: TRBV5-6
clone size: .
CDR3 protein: CASSLSRDYRDTQYF
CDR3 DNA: TGTGCCAGCAGCTTGTCCCGGGACTACCGAGATACGCAGTATTTT

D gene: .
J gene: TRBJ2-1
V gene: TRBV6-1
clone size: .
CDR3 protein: CASSYMGSSYEQFF
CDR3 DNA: TGTGCCAGCAGCTACATGGGGAGCTCCTACGAGCAGTTCTTC

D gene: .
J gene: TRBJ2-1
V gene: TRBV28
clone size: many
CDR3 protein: CASSLGQGDNEQFF
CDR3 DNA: TGTGCCAGCAGTTTAGGGCAGGGTGACAATGAGCAGTTCTTC

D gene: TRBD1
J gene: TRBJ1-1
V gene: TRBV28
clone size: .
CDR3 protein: CASISGTVDTEAFF
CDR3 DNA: TGTGCCAGCATTTCCGGGACAGTGGACACTGAAGCTTTCTTT

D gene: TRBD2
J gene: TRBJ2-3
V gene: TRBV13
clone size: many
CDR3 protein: CASSLAAGGIDTQYF
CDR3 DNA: TGTGCCAGCAGCTTAGCCGCGGGAGGAATCGATACGCAGTATTTT

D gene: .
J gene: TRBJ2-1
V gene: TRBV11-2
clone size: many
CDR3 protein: CASSLGRVHNEQFF
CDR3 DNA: TGTGCCAGCAGCTTAGGCAGGGTCCACAATGAGCAGTTCTTC

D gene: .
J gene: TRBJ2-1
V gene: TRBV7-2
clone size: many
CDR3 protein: CASSLYGDSGGNEQFF
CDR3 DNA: TGTGCCAGCAGCTTATATGGGGACAGCGGGGGAAATGAGCAGTTCTTC

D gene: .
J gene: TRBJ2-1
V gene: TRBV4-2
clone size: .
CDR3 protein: CASSQEGLRGGSEQFF
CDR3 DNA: TGTGCCAGCAGCCAAGAGGGACTACGAGGGGGGTCTGAGCAGTTCTTC

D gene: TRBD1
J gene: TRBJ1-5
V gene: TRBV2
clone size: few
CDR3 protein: CASSADRGLVQPQHF
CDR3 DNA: TGTGCCAGCAGTGCCGACAGGGGGCTTGTTCAGCCCCAGCATTTT

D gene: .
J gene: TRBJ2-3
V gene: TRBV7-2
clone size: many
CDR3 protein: CASSSYALAGRDTQYF
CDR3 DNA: TGTGCCAGCAGCTCCTATGCCCTAGCCGGTCGTGATACGCAGTATTTT

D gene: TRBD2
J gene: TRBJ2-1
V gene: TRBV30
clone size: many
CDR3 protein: CAIGGSSGMINEQFF
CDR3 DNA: TGTGCCATTGGAGGGTCTAGCGGGATGATCAATGAGCAGTTCTTC

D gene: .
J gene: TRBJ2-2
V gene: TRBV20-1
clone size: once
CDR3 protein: CSAIPASVYNSNTGELFF
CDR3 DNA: TGCAGTGCTATACCCGCTAGCGTGTACAATTCGAACACCGGGGAGCTGTTTTTT

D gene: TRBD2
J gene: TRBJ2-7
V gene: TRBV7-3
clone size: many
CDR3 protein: CASSLSPLAGHEQYF
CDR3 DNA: TGTGCCAGCAGCTTAAGCCCTTTAGCGGGACACGAGCAGTACTTC

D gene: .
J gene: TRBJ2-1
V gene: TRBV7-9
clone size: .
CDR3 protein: CASSKGVNNEQFF
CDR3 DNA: TGTGCCAGCTCCAAAGGGGTAAACAATGAGCAGTTCTTC

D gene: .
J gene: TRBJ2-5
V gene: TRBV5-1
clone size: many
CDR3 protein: CASSPGGGGTQYF
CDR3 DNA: TGCGCCAGCAGCCCAGGAGGCGGTGGGACCCAGTACTTC

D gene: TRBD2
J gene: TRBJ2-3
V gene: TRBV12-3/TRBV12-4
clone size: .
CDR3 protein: CASSPRLSGSAAQYF
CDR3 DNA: TGTGCCAGCAGTCCTCGCCTTAGCGGGAGTGCGGCGCAGTATTTT

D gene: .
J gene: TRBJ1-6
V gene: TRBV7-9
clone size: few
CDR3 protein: CASSPVLSNSPLHF
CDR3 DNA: TGTGCCAGCAGCCCCGTACTCAGTAATTCACCCCTCCACTTT

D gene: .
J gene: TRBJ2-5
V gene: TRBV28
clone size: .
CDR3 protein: CASSLALRLETQYF
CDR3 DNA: TGTGCCAGCAGTTTGGCTCTCCGTTTGGAGACCCAGTACTTC

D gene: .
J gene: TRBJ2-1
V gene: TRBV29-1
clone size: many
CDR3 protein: CSAEEGQGTYNEQFF
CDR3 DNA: TGCAGCGCCGAAGAGGGCCAGGGAACCTACAATGAGCAGTTCTTC

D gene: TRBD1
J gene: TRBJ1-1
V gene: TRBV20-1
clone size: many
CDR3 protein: CSANRGTSRTEAFF
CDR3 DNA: TGCAGTGCAAACAGGGGAACCAGTCGTACTGAAGCTTTCTTT

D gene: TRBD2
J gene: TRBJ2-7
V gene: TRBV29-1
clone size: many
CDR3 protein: CSVETGGYEQYF
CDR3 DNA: TGCAGCGTTGAAACGGGGGGGTACGAGCAGTACTTC

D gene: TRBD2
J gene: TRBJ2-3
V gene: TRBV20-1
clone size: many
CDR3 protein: CSANGLAGLTDTQYF
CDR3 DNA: TGCAGTGCTAACGGACTAGCGGGACTCACAGATACGCAGTATTTT

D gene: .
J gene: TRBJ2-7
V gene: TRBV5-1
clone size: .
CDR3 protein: CASSKTGTESYEQYF
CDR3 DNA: TGCGCCAGCAGCAAAACCGGGACTGAGTCTTACGAGCAGTACTTC

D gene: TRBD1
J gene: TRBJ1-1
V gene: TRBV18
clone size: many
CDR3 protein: CASSNRGAEAFF
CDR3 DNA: TGTGCCAGCTCAAACAGGGGCGCTGAAGCTTTCTTT

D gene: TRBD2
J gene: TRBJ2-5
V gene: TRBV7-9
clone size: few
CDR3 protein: CASSFRPGLNETQYF
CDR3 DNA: TGTGCCAGCAGCTTTCGTCCGGGACTAAACGAGACCCAGTACTTC

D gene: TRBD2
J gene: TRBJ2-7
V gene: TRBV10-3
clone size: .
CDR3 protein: CAISRLAGGLLGIVEQYF
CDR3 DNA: TGTGCCATCAGCCGACTAGCGGGAGGGCTCCTAGGGATTGTCGAGCAGTACTTC

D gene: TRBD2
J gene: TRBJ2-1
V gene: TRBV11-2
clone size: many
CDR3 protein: CASSPPQGLAGGSSYNEQFF
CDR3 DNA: TGTGCCAGCAGCCCCCCGCAGGGACTAGCGGGAGGGAGCTCCTACAATGAGCAGTTCTTC

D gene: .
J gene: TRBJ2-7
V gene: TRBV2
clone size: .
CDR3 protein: CASTKQAPYEQYF
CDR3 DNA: TGTGCCAGCACCAAACAGGCACCCTACGAGCAGTACTTC

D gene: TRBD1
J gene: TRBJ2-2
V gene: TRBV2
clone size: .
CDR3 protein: CASKDREWAGELFF
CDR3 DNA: TGTGCCAGCAAAGACAGGGAATGGGCCGGGGAGCTGTTTTTT

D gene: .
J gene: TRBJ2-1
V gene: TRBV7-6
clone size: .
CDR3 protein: CASGRGIVVMGRDNEQFF
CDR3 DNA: TGTGCCAGCGGTCGGGGCATAGTAGTAATGGGTAGGGACAATGAGCAGTTCTTC

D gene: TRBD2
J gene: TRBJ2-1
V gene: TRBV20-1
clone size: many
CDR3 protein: CSAMDTSGSYNEQFF
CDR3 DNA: TGCAGTGCTATGGATACTAGCGGCTCCTACAATGAGCAGTTCTTC

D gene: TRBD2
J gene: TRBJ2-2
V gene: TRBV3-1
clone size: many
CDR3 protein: CASSSRGGTGELFF
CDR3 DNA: TGTGCCAGCAGCAGCCGCGGGGGCACCGGGGAGCTGTTTTTT

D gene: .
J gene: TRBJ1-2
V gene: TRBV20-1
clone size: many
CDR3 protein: CSAEPISRANYGYTF
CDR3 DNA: TGCAGTGCCGAACCCATTAGCAGAGCTAACTATGGCTACACCTTC

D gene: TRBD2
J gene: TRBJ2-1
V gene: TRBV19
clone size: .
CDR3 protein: CASSMTGGINEQFF
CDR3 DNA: TGTGCCAGTAGTATGACGGGAGGGATTAATGAGCAGTTCTTC

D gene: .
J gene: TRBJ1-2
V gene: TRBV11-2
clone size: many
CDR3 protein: CASSPGSDGGYTF
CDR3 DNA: TGTGCCAGCAGTCCGGGGTCAGATGGTGGCTACACCTTC

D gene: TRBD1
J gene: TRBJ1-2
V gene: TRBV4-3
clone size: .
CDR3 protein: CASSKDRAHTF
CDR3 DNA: TGCGCCAGCAGCAAAGACAGGGCCCACACCTTC

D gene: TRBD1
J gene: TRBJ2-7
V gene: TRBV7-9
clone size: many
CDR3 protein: CASSDRGRYEQYF
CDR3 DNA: TGTGCCAGCTCGGACAGGGGGCGGTACGAGCAGTACTTC

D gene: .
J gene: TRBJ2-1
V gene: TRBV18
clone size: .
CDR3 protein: CASFLASYNEQFF
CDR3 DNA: TGTGCCAGCTTTCTAGCGAGCTACAATGAGCAGTTCTTC

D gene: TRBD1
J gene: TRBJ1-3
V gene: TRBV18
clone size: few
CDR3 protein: CASGLTTGSSGNTIYF
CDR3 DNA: TGTGCCAGCGGTCTTACGACAGGGTCCTCTGGAAACACCATATATTTT

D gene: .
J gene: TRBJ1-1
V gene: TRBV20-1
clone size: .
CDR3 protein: CSARDGGAMNTEAFF
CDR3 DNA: TGCAGTGCTAGAGATGGCGGGGCCATGAACACTGAAGCTTTCTTT

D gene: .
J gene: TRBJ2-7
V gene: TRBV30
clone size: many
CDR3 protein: CAWSGAGEQYF
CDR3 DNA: TGTGCCTGGAGTGGGGCAGGCGAGCAGTACTTC

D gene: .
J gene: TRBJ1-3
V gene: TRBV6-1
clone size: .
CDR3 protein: CASSPSAGAGQNTIYF
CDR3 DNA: TGTGCCAGCAGCCCTTCAGCCGGGGCAGGGCAAAACACCATATATTTT

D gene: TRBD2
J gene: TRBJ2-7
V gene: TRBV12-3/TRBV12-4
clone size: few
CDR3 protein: CASSFSGSLHEQYF
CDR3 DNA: TGTGCCAGCAGTTTCAGCGGGAGCCTCCACGAGCAGTACTTC

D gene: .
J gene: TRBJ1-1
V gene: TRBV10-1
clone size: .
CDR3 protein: CASSEGTGIEAFF
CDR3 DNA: TGCGCCAGCAGTGAAGGAACAGGTATTGAAGCTTTCTTT

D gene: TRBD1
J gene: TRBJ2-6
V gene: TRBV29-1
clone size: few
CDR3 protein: CSVEWTGASGANVLTF
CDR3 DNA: TGCAGCGTTGAGTGGACAGGGGCCTCTGGGGCCAACGTCCTGACTTTC

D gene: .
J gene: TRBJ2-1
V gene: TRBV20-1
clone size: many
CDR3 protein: CSAPIKAGHLYNEQFF
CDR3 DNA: TGCAGTGCCCCCATTAAGGCGGGACACCTCTACAATGAGCAGTTCTTC

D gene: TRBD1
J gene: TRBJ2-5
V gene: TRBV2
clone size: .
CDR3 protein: CASRADRGTQETQYF
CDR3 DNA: TGTGCCAGCAGGGCTGACAGGGGAACCCAAGAGACCCAGTACTTC

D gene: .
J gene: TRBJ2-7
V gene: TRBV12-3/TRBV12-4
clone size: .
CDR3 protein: CASSPQGGSPPPEQYF
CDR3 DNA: TGTGCCAGCAGCCCCCAGGGGGGCTCACCGCCGCCTGAGCAGTACTTC

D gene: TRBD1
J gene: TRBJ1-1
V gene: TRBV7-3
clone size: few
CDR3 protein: CASSYGQGRPGSEAFF
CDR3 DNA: TGTGCCAGCAGCTACGGACAGGGCCGACCAGGTTCTGAAGCTTTCTTT

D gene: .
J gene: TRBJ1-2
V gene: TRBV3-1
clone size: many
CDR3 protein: CASREDSNYGYTF
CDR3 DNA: TGTGCCAGCCGCGAGGACAGTAACTATGGCTACACCTTC

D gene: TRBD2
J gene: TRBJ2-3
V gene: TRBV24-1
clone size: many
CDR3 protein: CATSVPAGESEGSTDTQYF
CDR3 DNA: TGTGCCACCAGTGTTCCAGCGGGAGAGAGCGAGGGTAGCACAGATACGCAGTATTTT